This entry lists 18 T cell receptor beta chains sequenced from one sample in a study of control samples from healthy donors and cancer patients. Sequenced by immunoSEQ multiplex PCR; TCRdb stores in-frame clones only, minus some. The profile shows around 130,000 clones, over 75% of them singletons. The sequencing sample was made of blood. All receptors derive from a man aged 45-60 years in good health.

This rearrangement joins TRBV7-8 to TRBJ2-3, with TRBD2 identical over 8 bases. Germline CDR1 SGHVS, CDR2 FQNEAQ. The CDR3 is made up of 16 amino acids. V shed 6 bases, J shed 4 bases, and the junction held 12 bases outside the gene matches. DNA of the CDR3: TGTGCCAGCAGTTTCGCGAGCGGGGGCGGGCCAGATACGCAGTATTTT. Encoded protein: CASSFASGGGPDTQYF.

The V and J genes are TRBV11-2 and TRBJ2-1, with 8 bases identical to TRBD2. V lost 0 bases and J lost 8; bases outside the gene matches: 6. This CDR3 spans 15 amino acids. Per the germline V gene, CDR1 is SGHAT and CDR2 is FQNNGV. The CDR3 DNA reads TGTGCCAGCAGCTTAGACGGGACTAGTGGCGATGAGCAGTTCTTC. This sequence encodes CASSLDGTSGDEQFF.

The chain carries TRBV10-1 and TRBJ1-1; D is perhaps TRBD1 (5 bases). The length of the CDR3 is 15 residues. V lost 2 bases and J 8 bases, leaving 18 bases between the germline ends. Germline V gives CDR1 WNHNN, CDR2 SYGVQD (reference sequence). The CDR3 loop reads CASSEGFGASSEAFF. The CDR3, as DNA: TGCGCCAGCAGTGAGGGTTTCGGGGCTAGCTCGGAAGCTTTCTTT.

The chain uses TRBV5-1 and TRBJ1-2, with D hard to call. Germline CDR1 and CDR2: SGHRS and YFSETQ. This CDR3 region has 14 residues. Trimming removed 7 bases from V and 3 bases from J, with 16 bases in between. The CDR3 here is CASHRSGRDYGYTF. The CDR3 DNA sequence: TGCGCCAGCCACCGTTCGGGGAGGGACTATGGCTACACCTTC.

Worth noting for this clone: The sample contains more than one DNA sequence encoding this CDR3. V gene TRBV6-5 combines with J gene TRBJ2-2; D call uncertain. The germline V gene has CDR1 MNHEY and CDR2 SVGAGI. V was cut by 3 bases and J by 1 base, with 6 bases left in between. The CDR3 totals 14 residues. In DNA, the CDR3 is TGTGCCAGCAGTTATGGGGTGAACACCGGGGAGCTGTTTTTT. Translating gives CASSYGVNTGELFF.

The V gene is TRBV24-1, the J gene TRBJ2-1, with 7 bases matching TRBD1. CDR1 and CDR2 from the germline V gene are KGHDR and SFDVKD. There are 16 residues in the CDR3. The J segment lost 3 bases and the V segment lost 5 bases, leaving 9 bases of the junction unmatched. The CDR3 nucleotides are TGTGCCACCAGTGGAGGGGGCAGGGTGGACTACAATGAGCAGTTCTTC. Protein sequence: CATSGGGRVDYNEQFF.

This clone was seen only once. This chain joins TRBV27 and TRBJ2-7; D is unclear. Germline loops: CDR1 MNHEY, CDR2 SMNVEV (reference sequence). The V gene lost 3 bases and the J gene lost 4 bases, with 13 bases spanning the gap. The CDR3 runs 14 residues. The CDR3 sequence is CASSFSPGQYEQYF. CDR3 in DNA: TGTGCCAGCAGTTTCTCTCCAGGCCAATACGAGCAGTACTTC.

The CDR3 here is CASSLAIGGLGETQYF. CDR3 coding DNA: TGTGCCAGCAGCTTAGCAATCGGGGGCTTGGGGGAGACCCAGTACTTC. The V call is TRBV7-9, the J call TRBJ2-5, with D possibly being TRBD1 or TRBD2 (6 bases each). Germline V CDR1 and CDR2: SEHNR, FQNEAQ (reference sequence). CDR3 size: 16 residues. Deletions cut 0 bases from V and 5 bases from J, with 16 bases between.

This rearrangement joins TRBV2 to TRBJ2-5, with a tentative D call TRBD2 (7 bases). V lost 6 bases to trimming and J lost 6 bases, with 23 bases between them. The CDR3 is 16 amino acids. Germline CDR1 reads SNHLY; CDR2 reads FYNNEI. The CDR3 loop reads CASRASEGGAVKTQYF. The DNA for the CDR3 is TGTGCCAGCAGAGCTTCTGAAGGGGGGGCGGTGAAGACCCAGTACTTC.

J is TRBJ1-3 and V is TRBV24-1; 8 positions match TRBD1. Germline values: CDR1 KGHDR, CDR2 SFDVKD. Germline trimming cut 6 bases from V and 4 bases from J; bases unmatched to any gene: 1. This CDR3 region has 13 residues. CDR3 sequence: CATSQGAGNTIYF. In nucleotides, the CDR3 is TGTGCCACCAGTCAGGGGGCGGGAAACACCATATATTTT.

The rearrangement links TRBV5-4 to TRBJ2-7; D may match TRBD1 or TRBD2 (5 bases each). Germline V CDR1 and CDR2: SGHNT, YYREEE (reference sequence). The CDR3 is 15 residues long. V lost 2 bases and J lost 0, with 12 bases in between. CDR3 DNA sequence: TGTGCCAGCAGCTTTGAGGGGTTGGGCTCCTACGAGCAGTACTTC. This translates into CASSFEGLGSYEQYF.

V gene TRBV24-1 combines with J gene TRBJ2-1; D perhaps matches TRBD1 (7 bases). Deletions cut 0 bases from V and 3 bases from J, with 14 bases between. Germline V gene sequence: CDR1 KGHDR, CDR2 SFDVKD. The CDR3 is made up of 17 amino acids. DNA of the CDR3: TGTGCCACCAGTGATTTGGGTCAGGGGGGCGACTACAATGAGCAGTTCTTC. It translates to CATSDLGQGGDYNEQFF.

This clone occurred a few times. The chain joins TRBV11-2 to TRBJ1-4; weak D call: TRBD1 (6 bases). The ends were cut back, 4 bases at V and 7 bases at J, with 16 bases in the middle. CDR3 size: 15 residues. Germline values: CDR1 SGHAT, CDR2 FQNNGV. The CDR3 is CASSWKQGGGEKLFF. The CDR3 DNA reads as TGTGCCAGCAGCTGGAAACAGGGAGGCGGTGAAAAACTGTTTTTT.

The V gene is TRBV6-5, the J gene TRBJ1-5; possibly TRBD1 for D (5 bases). The CDR3 has 14 residues. The V end was cut by 7 bases, the J end by 8 bases, with 18 bases between. The germline V gene encodes CDR1 MNHEY and CDR2 SVGAGI. The CDR3 region has the DNA TGTGCCAGCACGTCTAGCTTACGGGGGGAGCCCCAGCATTTT. It is translated as CASTSSLRGEPQHF.

The chain combines TRBV27 with TRBJ2-3, with no clear D. CDR3 length equals 16 residues. Deletions cut 3 bases from V and 0 bases from J, with 13 bases between. In germline, CDR1 is MNHEY, CDR2 SMNVEV (reference sequence). CDR3 sequence (DNA): TGTGCCAGCAGTTTCCGGTTCACAGCTAGCACAGATACGCAGTATTTT. Translated, it gives CASSFRFTASTDTQYF.

The chain uses TRBV5-6 and TRBJ2-1; tentatively, D is TRBD1 or TRBD2 (5 bases each). CDR1 SGHDT and CDR2 YYEEEE come from the germline V gene. The V gene lost 4 bases and the J gene lost 10 bases, with 18 bases spanning the gap. The CDR3 length is 14 residues. In DNA form, the CDR3 reads TGTGCCAGCAGCGGGACCTCAGGGAGTGGCGAGCAGTTCTTC. It specifies CASSGTSGSGEQFF. Full variable domain (outside the CDR3, taken from reference TRBV5-6 and TRBJ2-1): DAGVTQSPTHLIKTRGQQVTLRCSPKSGHDTVSWYQQALGQGPQFIFQYYEEEERQRGNFPDRFSGHQFPNYSSELNVNALLLGDSALYLCASSGTSGSGEQFFGPGTRLTVL.

Points on this clone: Additional DNA sequences in this sample encode the identical CDR3. V and J are TRBV5-1 and TRBJ2-3; 7 bases fit TRBD1. The junction had 2 bases not matched to a gene; V was cut back by 0 bases and J by 4 bases. The V gene's germline CDR1 is SGHRS and CDR2 YFSETQ. There are 14 residues in the CDR3. In nucleotides, the CDR3 is TGCGCCAGCAGCTTGGGGCAGGGGGCAGATACGCAGTATTTT. Protein sequence: CASSLGQGADTQYF.

This sequence joins TRBV5-1 and TRBJ1-4; 8 positions agree with TRBD1. Germline V gives CDR1 SGHRS, CDR2 YFSETQ. Trimming took 1 base from V and 5 from J; bases not matched to a gene: 1. CDR3 size: 14 residues. CDR3: CASSLHRGNEKLFF. The DNA for the CDR3 is TGCGCCAGCAGCTTGCACAGGGGGAATGAAAAACTGTTTTTT.